Sequencing of this T cell receptor (beta chain) was carried out in a study of shared clonotypes between healthy human individuals. About the research overall: The donor group consisted of a couple of women and three men, aged 18 to 49. Whole-study results and caveats: Tissues were not sampled, only blood, and their repertoires likely differ.

In the study's own analysis: ImmunoSEQ supplied junction-only sequences lacking quality scores, so filtering was different. Sequencing was performed with immunoSEQ multiplex PCR; in TCRdb, only in-frame clones are kept and a portion is missing. V, J and clone size reflect that table, while D and trimming were determined from the DNA. The table shows hundreds of thousands of clones, with about four fifths occurring only once. It was about 84 million PBMCs that unsorted samples used for genomic DNA. V trimming: 1 base; J trimming: 1 base; junction bases outside the gene matches: 1. In germline, CDR1 is MGHRA, CDR2 YSYEKL. The CDR3 runs 14 residues. As regards this clone: Its antigen remains unidentified. This specimen includes other DNA sequences encoding the same CDR3.

This chain joins TRBV4-1 and TRBJ2-7, with TRBD2 matching over 7 bases. The TCR sequence derives from a woman aged 40 to 50 in good health. Some clones in this sample may be carry-over from other donors' samples. Input material: PBMCs. CDR3 in DNA: TGCGCCAGCAGCCAAGTAGCGGGTTCCTACGAGCAGTACTTC. Translated, it gives CASSQVAGSYEQYF.